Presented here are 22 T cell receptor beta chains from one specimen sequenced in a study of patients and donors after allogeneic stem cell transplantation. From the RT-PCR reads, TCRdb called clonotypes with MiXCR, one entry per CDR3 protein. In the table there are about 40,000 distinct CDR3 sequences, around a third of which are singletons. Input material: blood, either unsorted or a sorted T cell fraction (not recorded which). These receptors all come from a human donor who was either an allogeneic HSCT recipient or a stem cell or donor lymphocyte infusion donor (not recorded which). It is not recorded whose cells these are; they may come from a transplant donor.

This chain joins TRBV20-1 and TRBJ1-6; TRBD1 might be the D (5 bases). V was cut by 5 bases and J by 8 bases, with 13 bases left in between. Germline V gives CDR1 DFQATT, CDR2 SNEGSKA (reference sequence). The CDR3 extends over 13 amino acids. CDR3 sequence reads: CSASQGADSPLHF. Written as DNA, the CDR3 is TGCAGTGCTTCTCAGGGAGCGGATTCACCCCTCCACTTT.

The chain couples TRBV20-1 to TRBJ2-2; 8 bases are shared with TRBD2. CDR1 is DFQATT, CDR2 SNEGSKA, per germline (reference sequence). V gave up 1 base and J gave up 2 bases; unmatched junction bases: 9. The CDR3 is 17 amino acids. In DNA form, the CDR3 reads TGCAGTGCTAGAGGCGGACGAGCGGGGGTAAACACCGGGGAGCTGTTTTTT. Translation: CSARGGRAGVNTGELFF.

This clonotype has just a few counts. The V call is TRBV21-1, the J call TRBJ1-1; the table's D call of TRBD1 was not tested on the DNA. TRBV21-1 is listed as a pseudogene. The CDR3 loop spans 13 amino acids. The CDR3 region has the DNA TGTGCCAGCAGCAATCAGGGGATCACTGAAGCTTTCTTT. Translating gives CASSNQGITEAFF.

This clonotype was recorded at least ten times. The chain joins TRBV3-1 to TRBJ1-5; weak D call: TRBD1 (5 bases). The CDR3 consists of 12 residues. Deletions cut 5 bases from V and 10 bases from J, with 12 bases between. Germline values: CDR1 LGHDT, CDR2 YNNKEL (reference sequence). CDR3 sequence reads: CASSSGTKPQHF. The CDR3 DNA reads TGTGCCAGCAGCTCCGGGACTAAACCCCAGCATTTT.

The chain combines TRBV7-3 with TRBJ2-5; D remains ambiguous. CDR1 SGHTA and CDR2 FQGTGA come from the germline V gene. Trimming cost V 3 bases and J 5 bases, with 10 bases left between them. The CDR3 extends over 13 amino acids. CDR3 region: CASSFLSRETQYF. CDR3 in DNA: TGTGCCAGCAGCTTTTTGTCGAGGGAGACCCAGTACTTC.

CDR3 protein: CASSLGADDEAFF. Written as DNA, the CDR3 is TGCGCCAGCAGCTTGGGGGCAGATGATGAAGCTTTCTTT. The chain has TRBV5-1 and TRBJ1-1, with D hard to call. Trimming took 0 bases from V and 7 from J, leaving 10 bases between them. The CDR3 sequence is 13 residues long. CDR1 and CDR2 from the germline V gene are SGHRS and YFSETQ.

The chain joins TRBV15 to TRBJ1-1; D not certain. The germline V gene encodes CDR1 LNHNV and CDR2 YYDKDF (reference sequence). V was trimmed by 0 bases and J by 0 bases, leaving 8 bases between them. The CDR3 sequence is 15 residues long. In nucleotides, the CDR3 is TGTGCCACCAGCAGAGATCGGGCAGTGAACACTGAAGCTTTCTTT. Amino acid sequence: CATSRDRAVNTEAFF.

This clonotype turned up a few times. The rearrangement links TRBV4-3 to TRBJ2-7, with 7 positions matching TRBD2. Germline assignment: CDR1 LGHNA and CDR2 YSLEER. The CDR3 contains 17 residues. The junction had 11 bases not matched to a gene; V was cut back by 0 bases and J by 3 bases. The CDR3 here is CASSQERLRERGYEQYF. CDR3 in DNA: TGCGCCAGCAGCCAAGAAAGATTGCGGGAGAGAGGCTACGAGCAGTACTTC.

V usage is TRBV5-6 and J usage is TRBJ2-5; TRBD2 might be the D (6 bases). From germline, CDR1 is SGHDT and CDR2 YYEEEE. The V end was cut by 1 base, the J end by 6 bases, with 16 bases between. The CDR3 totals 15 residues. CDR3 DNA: TGTGCCAGCAGCTTGAGGTCCGGGAGTGGAAAGACCCAGTACTTC. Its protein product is CASSLRSGSGKTQYF.

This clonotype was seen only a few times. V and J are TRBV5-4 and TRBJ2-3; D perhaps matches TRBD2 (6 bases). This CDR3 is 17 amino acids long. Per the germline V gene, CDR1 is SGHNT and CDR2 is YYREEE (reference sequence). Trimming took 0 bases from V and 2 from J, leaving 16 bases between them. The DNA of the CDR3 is TGTGCCAGCAGCTTGGAAGAGCGGGTGATGCACACAGATACGCAGTATTTT. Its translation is CASSLEERVMHTDTQYF.

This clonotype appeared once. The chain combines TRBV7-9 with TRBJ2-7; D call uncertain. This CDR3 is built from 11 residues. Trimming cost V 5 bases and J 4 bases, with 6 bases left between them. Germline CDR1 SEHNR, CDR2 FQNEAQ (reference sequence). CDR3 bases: TGTGCCAGCAGCGCGCAGTACGAGCAGTACTTC. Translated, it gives CASSAQYEQYF. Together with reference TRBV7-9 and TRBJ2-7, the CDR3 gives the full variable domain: DTGVSQNPRHKITKRGQNVTFRCDPISEHNRLYWYRQTLGQGPEFLTYFQNEAQLEKSRLLSDRFSAERPKGSFSTLEIQRTEQGDSAMYLCASSAQYEQYFGPGTRLTVT.

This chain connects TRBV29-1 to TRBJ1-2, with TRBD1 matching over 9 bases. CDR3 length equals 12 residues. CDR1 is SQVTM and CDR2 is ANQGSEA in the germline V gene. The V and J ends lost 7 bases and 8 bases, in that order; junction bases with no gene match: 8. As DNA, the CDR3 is TGCAGCGAAATGGACAGGGGAGGAGGCTACACCTTC. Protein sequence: CSEMDRGGGYTF.

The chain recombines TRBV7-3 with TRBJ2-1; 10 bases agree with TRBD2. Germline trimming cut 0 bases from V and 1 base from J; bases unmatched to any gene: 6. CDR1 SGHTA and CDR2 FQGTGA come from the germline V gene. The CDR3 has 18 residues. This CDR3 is CASSLTRTSGRSYNEQFF. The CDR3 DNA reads TGTGCCAGCAGCTTAACGAGGACTAGCGGACGATCCTACAATGAGCAGTTCTTC.

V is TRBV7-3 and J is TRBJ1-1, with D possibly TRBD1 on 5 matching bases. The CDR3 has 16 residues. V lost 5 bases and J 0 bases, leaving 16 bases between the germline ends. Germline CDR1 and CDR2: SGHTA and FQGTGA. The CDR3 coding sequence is TGTGCCAGCAGCGCAAATCAGGGAATCATGAACACTGAAGCTTTCTTT. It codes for CASSANQGIMNTEAFF.

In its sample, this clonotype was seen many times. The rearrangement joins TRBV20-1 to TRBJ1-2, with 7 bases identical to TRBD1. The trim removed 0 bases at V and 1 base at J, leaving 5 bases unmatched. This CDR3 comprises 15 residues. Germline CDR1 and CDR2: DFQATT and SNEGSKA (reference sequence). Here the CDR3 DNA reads TGCAGTGCTAGAGATCCCGGGACAGATAACTATGGCTACACCTTC. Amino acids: CSARDPGTDNYGYTF.

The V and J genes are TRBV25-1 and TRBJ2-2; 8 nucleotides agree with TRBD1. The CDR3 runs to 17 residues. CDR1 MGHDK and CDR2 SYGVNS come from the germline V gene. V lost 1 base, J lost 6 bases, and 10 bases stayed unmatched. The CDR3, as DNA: TGTGCCAGCAGTGAATGGGGGGCAGGGGGCCTGGCCGGGGAGCTGTTTTTT. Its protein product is CASSEWGAGGLAGELFF. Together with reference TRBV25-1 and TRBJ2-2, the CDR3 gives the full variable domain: EADIYQTPRYLVIGTGKKITLECSQTMGHDKMYWYQQDPGMELHLIHYSYGVNSTEKGDLSSESTVSRIRTEHFPLTLESARPSHTSQYLCASSEWGAGGLAGELFFGEGSRLTVL.

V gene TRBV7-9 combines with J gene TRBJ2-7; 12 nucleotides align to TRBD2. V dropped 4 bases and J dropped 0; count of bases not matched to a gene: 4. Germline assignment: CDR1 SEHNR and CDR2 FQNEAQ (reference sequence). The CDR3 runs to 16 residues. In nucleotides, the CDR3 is TGTGCCAGCAGCTCCCGGACTAGCGGGGACTCCTACGAGCAGTACTTC. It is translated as CASSSRTSGDSYEQYF.

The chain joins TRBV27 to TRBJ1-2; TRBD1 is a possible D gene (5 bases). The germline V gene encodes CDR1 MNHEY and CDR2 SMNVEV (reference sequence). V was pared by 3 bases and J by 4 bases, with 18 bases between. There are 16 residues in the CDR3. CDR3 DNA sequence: TGTGCCAGCAGTTTTACCCCAGGAGGGGTCGGCTATGGCTACACCTTC. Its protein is CASSFTPGGVGYGYTF.

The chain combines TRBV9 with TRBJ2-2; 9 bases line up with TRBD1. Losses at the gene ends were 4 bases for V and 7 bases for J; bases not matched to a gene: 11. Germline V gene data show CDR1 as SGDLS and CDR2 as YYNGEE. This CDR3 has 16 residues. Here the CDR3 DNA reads TGTGCCAGCAGCCCCGGGGACAGGGCCCTCCTCGGGGAGCTGTTTTTT. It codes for CASSPGDRALLGELFF. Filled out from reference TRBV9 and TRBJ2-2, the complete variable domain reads DSGVTQTPKHLITATGQRVTLRCSPRSGDLSVYWYQQSLDQGLQFLIQYYNGEERAKGNILERFSAQQFPDLHSELNLSSLELGDSALYFCASSPGDRALLGELFFGEGSRLTVL.

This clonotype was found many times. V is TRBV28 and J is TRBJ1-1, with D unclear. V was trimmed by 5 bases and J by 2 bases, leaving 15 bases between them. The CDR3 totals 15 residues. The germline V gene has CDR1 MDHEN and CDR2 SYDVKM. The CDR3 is CASSAPRVRNTEAFF. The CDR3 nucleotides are TGTGCCAGCAGTGCCCCAAGGGTGCGAAACACTGAAGCTTTCTTT. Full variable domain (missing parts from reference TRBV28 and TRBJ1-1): DVKVTQSSRYLVKRTGEKVFLECVQDMDHENMFWYRQDPGLGLRLIYFSYDVKMKEKGDIPEGYSVSREKKERFSLILESASTNQTSMYLCASSAPRVRNTEAFFGQGTRLTVV.

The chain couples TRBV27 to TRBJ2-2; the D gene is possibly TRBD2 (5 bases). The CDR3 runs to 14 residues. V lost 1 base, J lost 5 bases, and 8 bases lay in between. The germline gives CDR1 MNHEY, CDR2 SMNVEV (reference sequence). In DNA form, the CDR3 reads TGTGCCAGCAGTTTATATAGCGAAACCGGGGAGCTGTTTTTT. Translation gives CASSLYSETGELFF.

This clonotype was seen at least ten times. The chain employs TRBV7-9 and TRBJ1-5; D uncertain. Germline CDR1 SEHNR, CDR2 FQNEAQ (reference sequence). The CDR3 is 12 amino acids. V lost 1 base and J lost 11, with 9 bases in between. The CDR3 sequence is CASSLDRDTQHF. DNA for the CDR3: TGTGCCAGCAGCTTAGATCGAGATACCCAGCATTTT.